This T cell receptor (beta chain) was documented in a study of memory CD4+ T cells and cytomegalovirus serostatus. This clone was counted only a few times. Deletions cut 4 bases from V and 7 bases from J, with 20 bases between. The CDR3 has 17 amino acids. The germline gives CDR1 KGHSH, CDR2 LQKENI. Only in-frame clones appear in the TCRdb table, and some are missing; sequencing was by immunoSEQ multiplex PCR. The sample has over 65,000 clones, just under 80% seen once. The sort gate was single viable CD3+CD4+CD8-CD45RO+ cells for memory CD4+ T cells. CD4+ T cells were isolated by positive magnetic selection.

The TCR sequence derives from an adult in good health and CMV-seropositive. The V gene is TRBV18, the J gene TRBJ1-6; D unclear. Sequenced: memory CD4+ T cells from blood. This CDR3 is CASSLFPQQVGNSPLHF. The CDR3 DNA reads TGTGCCAGCTCACTATTTCCGCAACAAGTGGGCAATTCACCCCTCCACTTT.